The entry that follows covers one T cell receptor (beta chain) sequence. Its antigen remains undetermined. It has no much larger one-base neighbor in the sample; base qualities were not kept. The immunoSEQ Assay, a bias-controlled multiplex PCR, was used to amplify TCRbeta CDR3 regions from genomic DNA. Concerning the study's data processing: Within the assay, amplification of reference gene primers was used to estimate how many nucleated cells each sample contained. To quantify the absolute abundance of each unique TCRbeta CDR3 rearrangement, sequence reads were collapsed and filtered. For each sample, productive Simpson clonality was calculated as the square root of Simpson's diversity index across productive rearrangements. Drawn from immuneACCESS, this table holds only the in-frame rearrangements with V and J called that TCRdb kept. Clones are partly lost; checked studies trace under half to an unresolved V gene and leave the rest unexplained. The V and J calls and the clone size are those of that table, but D and trimming were determined from the DNA. This sample gives 230,000 or so clones in total; 88% of them show up just once. The top ten clones comprise 2% to 3% of the sample.

Enrolling through a virtual design, the prospective study's participants ranged in age from roughly 18 to 89 years and lived across 20 to 25 United States geographic areas. To assign participants to cohorts, the prospective study relied on clinical history that participants themselves reported in a screening survey and a study questionnaire. Each participant in the prospective study had whole blood, serum and a nasopharyngeal or oropharyngeal swab collected by mobile phlebotomists. Additional blood draws and questionnaires over an approximately two-month period could optionally be provided by prospective study participants. Prospective study blood samples were shipped either frozen or at room temperature before DNA extraction. These data belong to a study of blood T cell repertoires in COVID-19 (dated by TCRdb to the early 2020s). As for the study more broadly: Samples from collaborators originated in the United States, Italy and Spain and spanned both the acute and convalescent phases of COVID-19. The material from the prospective study consisted of cDNA or gDNA derived from T cells, B-cell-depleted T cells, or PBMCs. Deeply sampled blood TCRbeta repertoires from subjects exposed to, actively infected with, or recovered from COVID-19 were included in the dataset. A freely available public database, intended as a resource for researchers studying the immune response to SARS-CoV-2, is where the repertoires were released. The samples were drawn from the first 160 participants of the ongoing ImmuneRACE study and from under 1,500 subjects provided by 6 global collaborators. Sample metadata almost always included a de-identified subject ID, COVID-19 status, age in years and sex. HLA class I and class II types, where available, came from metadata supplied by the sample provider rather than from assay-based typing.

The germline V gene specifies SGHNT as CDR1 and YENEEA as CDR2. Measured from the cysteine to the phenylalanine, the CDR3 is 14 residues long. The only DNA kept is the CDR3, 42 bases in frame from the first base. V loses 3 bases of germline sequence and J loses 1 base, and the interval between the two ends is 8 bases. General findings and caveats noted by the study authors: The quantity of clinical and demographic metadata differed by source and by participant and was supplied without curation.

Recombination joined TRBV11-3 with TRBJ2-3; the D gene is not confidently resolved. This clonotype was obtained from a woman between 35 and 50 years old with acute COVID-19. Sequenced: PBMCs or T cells enriched from blood (not recorded which). The bases are TGTGCCAGCAGCTTTAGTTCCGGCACAGATACGCAGTATTTT. It is translated as CASSFSSGTDTQYF. The full variable domain, with segments outside the CDR3 supplied by the reference TRBV11-3 and TRBJ2-3 proteins, appears as EAGVVQSPRYKIIEKKQPVAFWCNPISGHNTLYWYLQNLGQGPELLIRYENEEAVDDSQLPKDRFSAERLKGVDSTLKIQPAELGDSAVYLCASSFSSGTDTQYFGPGTRLTVL.